Included here is one T cell receptor (beta chain) sequence, with context. No antigen is known for it. The validation cohort, a group of over a hundred subjects, included the donors and was separate from the approximately 700-subject first cohort. The CDR3 has 16 amino acids. V shed 3 bases and J shed 2 bases, with 17 bases lying between them. The V gene's germline CDR1 is SGHTA and CDR2 FQGNSA. Clones were sequenced by immunoSEQ multiplex PCR, and TCRdb holds only the in-frame ones, with some missing. The sample lists about 130,000 clones, 88% occurring once. The sample originates from a study of cytomegalovirus exposure and HLA in healthy donors. The study's findings and limits: Subsequent analysis showed first-cohort TCR clusters tending to co-occur in 120 or so validation repertoires.

What was sequenced was PBMCs. The sequence came from a man under 40 in good health and CMV-seronegative. J is TRBJ2-7 and V is TRBV7-2; possible D gene TRBD2, 6 bases. The CDR3 region is CASSLTPSGGTYEQYF. In DNA, the CDR3 is TGTGCCAGCAGCTTGACCCCCAGTGGCGGGACCTACGAGCAGTACTTC.